Below, one T cell receptor (beta chain) is given with its context. Its matching antigen is unknown. The source of the sample is a study of T cell clonotyping in hematopoietic cell transplantation. Findings of the study overall: Few recipient clonotypes overlapped donors; over 95% were de novo at given depth. Broader posttransplant TCR repertoire diversity was predicted by graft donor and pretransplant recipient Inverse Simpson Index values.

The V end was cut by 1 base, the J end by 0 bases, with 6 bases between. CDR3 size: 15 residues. In germline, CDR1 is MGHRA, CDR2 YSYEKL. Clones were read by immunoSEQ multiplex PCR, and TCRdb kept only the in-frame ones, dropping some. In the table there are roughly 9,000 clones, around 80% of which are singletons. The chain couples TRBV4-1 to TRBJ1-4, with unresolved D. Source: PBMCs, taken at the time of graft-versus-host disease after allogeneic stem cell transplant. The sequence was obtained from a male patient aged 60 to 75 who had an allogeneic stem cell transplant from an unrelated donor, so the T cells may come from the graft donor. Some clones in this sample may be carry-over from other donors' samples. The chain's CDR3 is CASSQVIATNEKLFF. Written as DNA, the CDR3 is TGCGCCAGCAGCCAAGTAATTGCAACTAATGAAAAACTGTTTTTT.